What follows are 18 T cell receptor beta chains derived from one specimen sequenced in a study of blood T cell repertoires in COVID-19. Profiled with immunoSEQ multiplex PCR; TCRdb holds only in-frame clones, not every one. Among 200,000 to 250,000 clones listed, roughly 90% were seen once. The sequenced material came from peripheral blood. These receptors were collected from a woman in her sixties or seventies with acute or convalescent COVID-19.

The V call is TRBV21-1, the J call TRBJ2-7; the table calls TRBD2, which could not be checked here. TRBV21-1 is assigned pseudogene status. This CDR3 is 18 amino acids long. CDR3 bases: TGTGCCAGCAGCAAAGATCCGGGGTCTCACGCCCGCTCCTACGAGCAGTACTTC. Its protein is CASSKDPGSHARSYEQYF.

This clone was counted a single time. The chain joins TRBV13 to TRBJ1-2, with TRBD1 matching over 9 bases. With 3 bases clipped from V and 2 bases from J, the junction kept 1 base outside the gene matches. The CDR3 contains 14 residues. CDR1 and CDR2 from the germline V gene are PRHDT and FYEKMQ (reference sequence). The CDR3 coding sequence is TGTGCCAGCAGCTTGGACAGGGGAAACTATGGCTACACCTTC. Translation gives CASSLDRGNYGYTF.

The chain uses TRBV19 and TRBJ2-3; no firm D call. The CDR3 runs 15 residues. CDR1 is LNHDA, CDR2 SQIVND, per germline (reference sequence). The V gene lost 1 base and the J gene lost 0 bases, with 8 bases spanning the gap. The CDR3 spells CASSIAHISTDTQYF. The CDR3 DNA sequence: TGTGCCAGTAGTATAGCCCACATTAGCACAGATACGCAGTATTTT.

The V gene is TRBV27, the J gene TRBJ2-7; possibly TRBD1 for D (6 bases). From germline, CDR1 is MNHEY and CDR2 SMNVEV (reference sequence). CDR3 length: 14 amino acids. The V gene lost 5 bases and the J gene lost 2 bases, with 13 bases spanning the gap. CDR3: CASSKQGTPYEQYF. The CDR3 region has the DNA TGTGCCAGCAGTAAACAGGGTACCCCCTACGAGCAGTACTTC.

The chain recombines TRBV3-1 (or the pseudogene TRBV3-2) with TRBJ2-6; no definite D call. Germline V gives CDR1 LGHDT, CDR2 YNNKEL (reference sequence). The CDR3 consists of 16 residues. V lost 2 bases to trimming and J lost 1 base, with 9 bases between them. The CDR3 sequence is CASSQLVLSGANVLTF. For the CDR3, the DNA is TGTGCCAGCAGCCAACTTGTTCTTTCTGGGGCCAACGTCCTGACTTTC.

The chain combines TRBV6-5 with TRBJ1-6; 10 bases line up with TRBD1. The CDR3 runs 14 residues. Germline V lookup: CDR1 MNHEY, CDR2 SVGAGI. The J segment lost 10 bases and the V segment lost 6 bases, leaving 6 bases of the junction unmatched. DNA for the CDR3: TGTGCCAGCAGGAGTGGGACAGGGGTGTCACCCCTCCACTTT. Protein: CASRSGTGVSPLHF.

CDR3 bases: TGTGCCAGCAGTGAATTAGGGGGAAATGAAAAACTGTTTTTT. The encoded protein is CASSELGGNEKLFF. The chain has TRBV25-1 and TRBJ1-4; a possible D gene is TRBD1 (6 bases). The CDR3 contains 14 residues. Looked up from germline, CDR1 is MGHDK and CDR2 is SYGVNS. V was shortened by 1 base and J by 5 bases, with 8 bases between the two germline ends.

V is TRBV7-2 and J is TRBJ1-1, with no clear D. This CDR3 has 14 residues. With 7 bases removed from V and 1 base from J, the gap between germline ends came to 13 bases. The germline V gene encodes CDR1 SGHTA and CDR2 FQGNSA. CDR3 region: CASTLSSGNTEAFF. In DNA, the CDR3 is TGTGCCAGCACCCTTAGTTCAGGGAACACTGAAGCTTTCTTT.

The rearrangement links TRBV12-3 or TRBV12-4 to TRBJ1-1, with TRBD1 identical over 8 bases. J was trimmed by 10 bases and V by 6 bases; bases with no gene match: 4. The CDR3 covers 11 residues. In DNA, the CDR3 is TGTGCCAGCAGGCAGGGGGCATTAGCTTTCTTT. Amino acids: CASRQGALAFF.

The chain has TRBV7-6 and TRBJ2-1; 8 bases match TRBD2. The CDR3 runs to 16 residues. CDR1 and CDR2 (germline): SGHVS, FNYEAQ. V shed 4 bases and J 5 bases; nucleotides not matched to a gene: 10. The CDR3 here is CASSSQGGGSNNEQFF. The CDR3, as DNA: TGTGCCAGCAGCTCCCAGGGCGGGGGGAGTAACAATGAGCAGTTCTTC.

V usage is TRBV11-2 and J usage is TRBJ1-1; D gene uncertain. The ends were cut back, 3 bases at V and 1 base at J, with 6 bases in the middle. Per the germline V gene, CDR1 is SGHAT and CDR2 is FQNNGV. The CDR3 has 13 residues. In DNA form, the CDR3 reads TGTGCCAGCAGCTTGGGCAAGAACACTGAAGCTTTCTTT. Its protein is CASSLGKNTEAFF.

This chain connects TRBV28 to TRBJ2-2; TRBD1 matches 9 bases. The CDR3 totals 16 residues. Trimming cost V 4 bases and J 7 bases; bases outside gene matches: 10. Germline CDR1 MDHEN, CDR2 SYDVKM. CDR3 amino acids: CASSSPGQGFIGELFF. In DNA form, the CDR3 reads TGTGCCAGCAGTTCCCCGGGACAGGGTTTTATCGGGGAGCTGTTTTTT.

The gene calls are TRBV12-3 or TRBV12-4 and TRBJ1-2, with 10 bases fitting TRBD1. V lost 6 bases, J lost 7 bases, and 5 bases stayed unmatched. There are 13 residues in the CDR3. CDR3: CASRATGGGGYTF. The CDR3 nucleotides read TGTGCCAGCAGGGCGACAGGGGGCGGTGGCTACACCTTC.

V is TRBV29-1 and J is TRBJ2-2; a possible D gene is TRBD2 (7 bases). From germline, CDR1 is SQVTM and CDR2 ANQGSEA. Between the trimmed V and J ends, which lost 6 bases and 4 bases, there was a span of 18 bases. This CDR3 is 15 amino acids long. CDR3 protein: CSVGIGGASTGELFF. The CDR3 DNA sequence: TGCAGCGTGGGAATTGGGGGGGCGAGCACCGGGGAGCTGTTTTTT.

The chain links TRBV4-3 to TRBJ2-7, with TRBD2 matching 7 bases. The J segment lost 3 bases and the V segment lost 0 bases, leaving 5 bases of the junction unmatched. CDR3 length equals 15 residues. Germline CDR1 reads LGHNA; CDR2 reads YSLEER. DNA of the CDR3: TGCGCCAGCAGCCAAGATGTGGCTAGCGGCTACGAGCAGTACTTC. Amino acid sequence: CASSQDVASGYEQYF.

This clone was counted between two and nine times. V and J are TRBV19 and TRBJ2-1; 7 bases line up with TRBD2. The CDR3 is 15 amino acids. Germline V lookup: CDR1 LNHDA, CDR2 SQIVND (reference sequence). Germline trimming cut 7 bases from V and 2 bases from J; bases unmatched to any gene: 8. CDR3 coding DNA: TGTGCCAGTAACGCCTGGGCGGGGGCCTACAATGAGCAGTTCTTC. It yields the protein CASNAWAGAYNEQFF. The entire variable domain, with the rest obtained from reference TRBV19 and TRBJ2-1, is as follows: DGGITQSPKYLFRKEGQNVTLSCEQNLNHDAMYWYRQDPGQGLRLIYYSQIVNDFQKGDIAEGYSVSREKKESFPLTVTSAQKNPTAFYLCASNAWAGAYNEQFFGPGTRLTVL.

This clone occurred a few times. The V gene is TRBV11-2, the J gene TRBJ2-5; 8 bases fit TRBD1. The CDR3 covers 16 residues. Germline values: CDR1 SGHAT, CDR2 FQNNGV. The V segment lost 4 bases and the J segment 5 bases; nucleotides outside the gene matches: 12. This CDR3 is CASSSPGGLRGETQYF. CDR3 nucleotides: TGTGCCAGCAGCTCCCCAGGGGGCTTGAGGGGGGAGACCCAGTACTTC.

This clone has only one observation. The gene calls are TRBV28 and TRBJ1-1, with no clear D. Germline assignment: CDR1 MDHEN and CDR2 SYDVKM. V was pared by 7 bases and J by 0 bases, with 6 bases between. The CDR3 spans 12 residues. CDR3 DNA sequence: TGTGCCAGCACTTATATGAACACTGAAGCTTTCTTT. Protein product: CASTYMNTEAFF.